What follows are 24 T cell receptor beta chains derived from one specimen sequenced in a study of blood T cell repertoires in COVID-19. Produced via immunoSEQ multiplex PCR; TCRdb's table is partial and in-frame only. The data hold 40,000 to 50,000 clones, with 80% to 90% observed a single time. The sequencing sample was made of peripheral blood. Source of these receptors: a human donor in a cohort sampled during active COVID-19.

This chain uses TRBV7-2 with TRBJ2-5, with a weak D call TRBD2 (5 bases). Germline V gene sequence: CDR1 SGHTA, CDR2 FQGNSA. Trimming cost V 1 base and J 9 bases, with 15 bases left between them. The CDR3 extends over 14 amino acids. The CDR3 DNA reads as TGTGCCAGCAGCTTAGGCTCCAGCAAGAGGGCCCAGTACTTC. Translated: CASSLGSSKRAQYF.

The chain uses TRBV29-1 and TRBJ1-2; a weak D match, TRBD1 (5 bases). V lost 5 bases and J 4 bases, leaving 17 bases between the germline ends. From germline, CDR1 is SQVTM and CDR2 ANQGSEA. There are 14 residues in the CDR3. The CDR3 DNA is TGCAGCGTTCTTCAGGCGACCGGGGGCTATGGCTACACCTTC. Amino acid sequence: CSVLQATGGYGYTF.

CDR3 nucleotides: TGTGCCAGCAGCTTGACAGGGACGGGTCTTAATCAGCCCCAGCATTTT. Encoded protein: CASSLTGTGLNQPQHF. The chain recombines TRBV27 with TRBJ1-5; the match to TRBD1 covers 7 bases. The CDR3 covers 16 residues. Germline CDR1 is MNHEY and CDR2 is SMNVEV (reference sequence). The V gene end was trimmed by 6 bases and the J gene end by 4 bases; junction bases not matched to a gene: 12.

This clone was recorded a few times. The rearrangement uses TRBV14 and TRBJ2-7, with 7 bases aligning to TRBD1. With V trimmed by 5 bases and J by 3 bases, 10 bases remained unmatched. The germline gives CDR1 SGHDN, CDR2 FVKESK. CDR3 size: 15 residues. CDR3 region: CASSATHRGRYEQYF. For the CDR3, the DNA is TGTGCCAGCAGCGCGACCCACAGGGGTCGCTACGAGCAGTACTTC.

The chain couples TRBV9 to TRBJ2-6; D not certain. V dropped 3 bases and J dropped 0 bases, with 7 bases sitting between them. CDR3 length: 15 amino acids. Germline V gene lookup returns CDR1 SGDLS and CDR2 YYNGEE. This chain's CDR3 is CASSALLSGANVLTF. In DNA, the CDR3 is TGTGCCAGCAGCGCTCTACTCTCTGGGGCCAACGTCCTGACTTTC.

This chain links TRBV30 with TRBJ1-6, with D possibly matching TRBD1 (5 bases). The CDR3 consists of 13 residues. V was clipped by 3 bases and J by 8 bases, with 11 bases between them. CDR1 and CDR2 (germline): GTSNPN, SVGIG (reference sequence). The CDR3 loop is CAWRGTTDSPLHF. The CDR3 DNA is TGTGCCTGGAGGGGGACTACCGATTCACCCCTCCACTTT.

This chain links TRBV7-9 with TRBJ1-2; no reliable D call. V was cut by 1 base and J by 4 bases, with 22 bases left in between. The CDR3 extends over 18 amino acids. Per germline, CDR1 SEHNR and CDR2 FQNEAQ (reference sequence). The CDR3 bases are TGTGCCAGCAGCTTAGGAACAAATCCAGCGGGCCCTTCCTATGGCTACACCTTC. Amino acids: CASSLGTNPAGPSYGYTF.

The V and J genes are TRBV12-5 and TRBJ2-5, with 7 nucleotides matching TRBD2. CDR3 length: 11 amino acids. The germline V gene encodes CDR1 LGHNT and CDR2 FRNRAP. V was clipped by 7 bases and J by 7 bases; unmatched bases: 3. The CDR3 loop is CASASGGTQYF. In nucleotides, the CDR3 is TGTGCTAGTGCTTCGGGGGGGACCCAGTACTTC.

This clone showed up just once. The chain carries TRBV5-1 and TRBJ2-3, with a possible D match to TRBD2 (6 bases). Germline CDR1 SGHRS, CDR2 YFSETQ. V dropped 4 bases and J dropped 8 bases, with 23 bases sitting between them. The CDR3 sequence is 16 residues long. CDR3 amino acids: CASSISSAQGSATQYF. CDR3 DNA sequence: TGCGCCAGCAGCATATCTAGCGCTCAGGGCTCGGCTACGCAGTATTTT.

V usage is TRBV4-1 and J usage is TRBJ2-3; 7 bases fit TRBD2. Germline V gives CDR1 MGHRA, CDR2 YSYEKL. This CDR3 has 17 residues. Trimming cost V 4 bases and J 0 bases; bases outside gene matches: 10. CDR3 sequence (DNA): TGCGCCAGCAGCCCAAGGGGAGGGGCCACTAGCACAGATACGCAGTATTTT. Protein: CASSPRGGATSTDTQYF.

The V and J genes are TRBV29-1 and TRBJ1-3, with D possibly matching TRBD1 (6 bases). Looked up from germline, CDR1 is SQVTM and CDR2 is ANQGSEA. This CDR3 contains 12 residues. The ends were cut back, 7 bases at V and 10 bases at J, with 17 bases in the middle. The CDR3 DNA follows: TGCAGCGCCGAGGGGGACGAGGAGACCATATATTTT. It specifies CSAEGDEETIYF.

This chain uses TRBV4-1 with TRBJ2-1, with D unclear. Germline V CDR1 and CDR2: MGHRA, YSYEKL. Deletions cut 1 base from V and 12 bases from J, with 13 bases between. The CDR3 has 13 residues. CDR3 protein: CASSQVADPGQFF. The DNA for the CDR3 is TGCGCCAGCAGCCAAGTGGCCGATCCGGGGCAGTTCTTC.

CDR3 coding DNA: TGTGCCAGCAGTTACGCAGGGGTGGGATCACCCCTCCACTTT. Its translation is CASSYAGVGSPLHF. The chain combines TRBV6-2 or TRBV6-3 with TRBJ1-6; TRBD1 is a possible D gene (6 bases). V was cut by 2 bases and J by 10 bases, with 12 bases left in between. Per the germline V gene, CDR1 is MNHEY and CDR2 is SVGEGT. CDR3 size: 14 residues.

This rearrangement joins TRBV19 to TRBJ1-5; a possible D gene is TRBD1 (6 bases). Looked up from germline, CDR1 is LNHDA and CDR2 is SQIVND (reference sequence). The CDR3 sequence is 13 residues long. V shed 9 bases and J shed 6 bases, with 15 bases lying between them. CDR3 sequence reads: CASTRGGGQPQHF. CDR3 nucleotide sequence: TGTGCCAGCACACGAGGGGGGGGTCAGCCCCAGCATTTT.

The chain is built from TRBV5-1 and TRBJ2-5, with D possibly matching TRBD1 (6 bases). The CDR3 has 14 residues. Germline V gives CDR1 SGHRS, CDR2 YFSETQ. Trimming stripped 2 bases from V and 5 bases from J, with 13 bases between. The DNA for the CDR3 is TGCGCCAGCAGCTTCGACAGGTGGGGGGAGACCCAGTACTTC. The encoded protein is CASSFDRWGETQYF.

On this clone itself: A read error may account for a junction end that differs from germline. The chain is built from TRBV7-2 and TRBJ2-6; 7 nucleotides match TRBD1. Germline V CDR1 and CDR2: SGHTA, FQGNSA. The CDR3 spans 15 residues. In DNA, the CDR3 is TGTGCCAGCGGAAGCAGGGGGTTAGGGGCAAACGTCCTGACTTTC. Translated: CASGSRGLGANVLTF.

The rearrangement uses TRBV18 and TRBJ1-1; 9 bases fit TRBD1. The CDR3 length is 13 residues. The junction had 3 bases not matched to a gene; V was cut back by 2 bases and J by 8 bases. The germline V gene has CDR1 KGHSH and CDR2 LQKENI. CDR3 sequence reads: CASSPLQGAEAFF. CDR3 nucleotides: TGTGCCAGCTCACCATTACAGGGGGCAGAAGCTTTCTTT.

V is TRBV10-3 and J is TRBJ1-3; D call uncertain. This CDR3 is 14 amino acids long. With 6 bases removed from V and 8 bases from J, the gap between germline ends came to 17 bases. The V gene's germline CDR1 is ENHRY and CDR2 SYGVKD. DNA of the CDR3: TGTGCCATCAGCAGTCCCCCCCTCGGGGACACCATATATTTT. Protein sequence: CAISSPPLGDTIYF.

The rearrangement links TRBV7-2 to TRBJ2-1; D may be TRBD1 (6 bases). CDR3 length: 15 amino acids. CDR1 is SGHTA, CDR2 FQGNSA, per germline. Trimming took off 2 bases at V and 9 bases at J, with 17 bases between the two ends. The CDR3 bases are TGTGCCAGCAGCTTACCTCAGGGGAATCGGTTTGAGCAGTTCTTC. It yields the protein CASSLPQGNRFEQFF.

The CDR3 coding sequence is TGTGCCAGCAGCTCCCCGACTAGCGGGGGGGAGGAGACCCAGTACTTC. It yields the protein CASSSPTSGGEETQYF. The rearrangement uses TRBV7-2 and TRBJ2-5, with 14 bases aligning to TRBD2. The germline V gene encodes CDR1 SGHTA and CDR2 FQGNSA. The CDR3 covers 16 residues. Unmatched junction bases numbered 6, after V lost 4 bases and J lost 5 bases. Full variable domain (missing parts from reference TRBV7-2 and TRBJ2-5): GAGVSQSPSNKVTEKGKDVELRCDPISGHTALYWYRQSLGQGLEFLIYFQGNSAPDKSGLPSDRFSAERTGGSVSTLTIQRTQQEDSAVYLCASSSPTSGGEETQYFGPGTRLLVL.

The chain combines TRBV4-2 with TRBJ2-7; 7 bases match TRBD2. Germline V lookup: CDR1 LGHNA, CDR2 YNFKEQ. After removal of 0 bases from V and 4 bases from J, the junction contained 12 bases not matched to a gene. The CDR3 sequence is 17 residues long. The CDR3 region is CASSQEGQAGDLYEQYF. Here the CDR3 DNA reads TGTGCCAGCAGCCAAGAAGGCCAGGCGGGAGATTTGTACGAGCAGTACTTC.

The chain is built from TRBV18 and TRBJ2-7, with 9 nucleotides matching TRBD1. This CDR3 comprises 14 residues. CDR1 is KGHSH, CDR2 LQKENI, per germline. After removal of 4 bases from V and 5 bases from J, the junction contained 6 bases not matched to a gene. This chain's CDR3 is CASSLGQGRDEQYF. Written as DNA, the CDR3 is TGTGCCAGCTCACTCGGACAGGGGAGGGACGAGCAGTACTTC.

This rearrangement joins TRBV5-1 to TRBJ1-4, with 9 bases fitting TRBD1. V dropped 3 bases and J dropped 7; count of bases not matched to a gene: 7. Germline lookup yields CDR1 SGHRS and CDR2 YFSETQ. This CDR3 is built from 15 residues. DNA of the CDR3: TGCGCCAGCAGCTCCGCGGGACAGGGAGGTGAAAAACTGTTTTTT. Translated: CASSSAGQGGEKLFF.

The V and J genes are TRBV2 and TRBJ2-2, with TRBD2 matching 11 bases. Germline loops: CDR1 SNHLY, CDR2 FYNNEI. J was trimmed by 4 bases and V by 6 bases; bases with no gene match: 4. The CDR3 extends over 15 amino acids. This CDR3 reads CASRTGTSGTGELFF. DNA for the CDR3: TGTGCCAGCAGGACCGGGACTAGCGGCACCGGGGAGCTGTTTTTT.